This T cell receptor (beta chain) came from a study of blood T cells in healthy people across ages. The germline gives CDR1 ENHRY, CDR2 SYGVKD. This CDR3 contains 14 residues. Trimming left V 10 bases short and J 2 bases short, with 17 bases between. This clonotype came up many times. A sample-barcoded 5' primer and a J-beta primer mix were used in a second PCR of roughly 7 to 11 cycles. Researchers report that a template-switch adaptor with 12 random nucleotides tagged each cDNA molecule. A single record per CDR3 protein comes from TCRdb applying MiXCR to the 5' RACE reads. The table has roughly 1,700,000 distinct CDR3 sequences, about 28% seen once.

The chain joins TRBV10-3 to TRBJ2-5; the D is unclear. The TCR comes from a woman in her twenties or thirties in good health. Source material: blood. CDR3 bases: TGTGCCACTACCCAAGGAGTAGAGCAAGAGACCCAGTACTTC. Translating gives CATTQGVEQETQYF.